A single sample is the source of the 15 T cell receptor beta chains below, sequenced in a study of cytomegalovirus exposure and HLA in healthy donors. Method: immunoSEQ multiplex PCR; TCRdb's copy keeps in-frame clones and lacks some. The sample contains 300,000 to 350,000 clones, nearly 90% of which appear only once. Material for sequencing was PBMCs. The source of these receptors is a man aged 25-40 years in good health and CMV-seronegative.

The V gene is TRBV2, the J gene TRBJ2-1; the D is unclear. There are 15 residues in the CDR3. Germline CDR1 reads SNHLY; CDR2 reads FYNNEI. V was cut by 7 bases and J by 5 bases, with 18 bases left in between. Written as DNA, the CDR3 is TGTGCCAGCATATTTCAGGCCGGCCTCAACAATGAGCAGTTCTTC. This gives the protein CASIFQAGLNNEQFF. The variable domain in full, with the rest retrieved from reference TRBV2 and TRBJ2-1, is EPEVTQTPSHQVTQMGQEVILRCVPISNHLYFYWYRQILGQKVEFLVSFYNNEISEKSEIFDDQFSVERPDGSNFTLKIRSTKLEDSAMYFCASIFQAGLNNEQFFGPGTRLTVL.

The V and J genes are TRBV11-2 and TRBJ2-5; 7 nucleotides line up with TRBD2. This CDR3 is built from 18 residues. CDR1 and CDR2 (germline): SGHAT, FQNNGV. V was clipped by 1 base and J by 2 bases; unmatched bases: 13. The CDR3 DNA follows: TGTGCCAGCAGCTTAGTTCCCCAAGTGGGTAGCGGGCAAGAGACCCAGTACTTC. It encodes CASSLVPQVGSGQETQYF.

The J gene is TRBJ2-3, the V gene TRBV7-9, with 8 bases aligning to TRBD1. V gave up 5 bases and J gave up 2 bases; unmatched junction bases: 9. Germline loops: CDR1 SEHNR, CDR2 FQNEAQ (reference sequence). This CDR3 region has 16 residues. CDR3 DNA sequence: TGTGCCAGCAGCACATCCCGGGACAGGAACACAGATACGCAGTATTTT. Protein product: CASSTSRDRNTDTQYF.

The chain has TRBV4-1 and TRBJ2-7; D possibly corresponds to TRBD1 (6 bases). The CDR3 runs to 15 residues. Germline-derived CDR1 and CDR2 are MGHRA and YSYEKL. Trimming took 4 bases from V and 3 from J, leaving 16 bases between them. CDR3 sequence (DNA): TGCGCCAGCAGCCCCCGGGACATTTTAATCTACGAGCAGTACTTC. Translated: CASSPRDILIYEQYF.

J is TRBJ2-1 and V is TRBV9; 11 bases agree with TRBD1. There are 15 residues in the CDR3. The germline CDR1 and CDR2 sequences are SGDLS and YYNGEE. V gave up 4 bases and J gave up 6 bases; unmatched junction bases: 6. The CDR3 here is CASSFRDRGTNEQFF. DNA for the CDR3: TGTGCCAGCAGCTTCCGGGACAGGGGGACCAATGAGCAGTTCTTC.

The V and J genes are TRBV19 and TRBJ1-5, with D tentatively TRBD1 (6 bases). The CDR3 length is 15 residues. From germline, CDR1 is LNHDA and CDR2 SQIVND (reference sequence). Trimming took 6 bases from V and 0 from J, leaving 12 bases between them. The CDR3: CASRGGDISNQPQHF. CDR3 nucleotide sequence: TGTGCCAGTAGGGGGGGGGACATTAGCAATCAGCCCCAGCATTTT.

V usage is TRBV6-1 and J usage is TRBJ1-2, with no clear D. Germline V lookup: CDR1 MNHNS, CDR2 SASEGT. The CDR3 runs 14 residues. Deletions cut 6 bases from V and 7 bases from J, with 18 bases between. This chain's CDR3 is CASRVGLRVSGYTF. The DNA of the CDR3 is TGTGCCAGCAGGGTAGGACTTAGGGTTTCTGGCTACACCTTC.

The genes are TRBV10-1 and TRBJ1-1, with no clear D. The V gene's germline CDR1 is WNHNN and CDR2 SYGVQD (reference sequence). The CDR3 runs to 11 residues. V gave up 8 bases and J gave up 3 bases, with 7 bases separating them. DNA of the CDR3: TGCGCCAGCGGAACAGACACTGAAGCTTTCTTT. It translates to CASGTDTEAFF.

The gene calls are TRBV2 and TRBJ2-6; 9 bases align to TRBD1. After removal of 5 bases from V and 0 bases from J, the junction contained 5 bases not matched to a gene. CDR1 is SNHLY, CDR2 FYNNEI, per germline. The CDR3 runs to 17 residues. For the CDR3, the DNA is TGTGCCAGCAGTCGGGACAGGGCCGTCTCTGGGGCCAACGTCCTGACTTTC. Its translation is CASSRDRAVSGANVLTF.

The chain links TRBV7-2 to TRBJ2-7, with D possibly being TRBD1 (6 bases). Trimming took 2 bases from V and 3 from J, leaving 23 bases between them. The CDR3 consists of 18 residues. Germline V gene sequence: CDR1 SGHTA, CDR2 FQGNSA. CDR3 loop: CASSLLTYGRTESYEQYF. CDR3 in DNA: TGTGCCAGCAGCTTATTGACCTACGGGCGGACAGAGAGCTACGAGCAGTACTTC.

The chain links TRBV6-5 to TRBJ2-5, with 14 nucleotides matching TRBD2. The CDR3 runs 15 residues. Germline assignment: CDR1 MNHEY and CDR2 SVGAGI. The V segment lost 5 bases and the J segment 5 bases; nucleotides outside the gene matches: 4. In DNA form, the CDR3 reads TGTGCCAGCAGTGGACGACTAGCGGGGGGGGAGACCCAGTACTTC. It codes for CASSGRLAGGETQYF.

As to this clone: Other DNA sequences in this sample translate to the same CDR3. V gene TRBV7-9 combines with J gene TRBJ2-7; 8 bases are shared with TRBD2. Trimming at V came to 1 base and at J to 3 bases, leaving 2 bases not matched to a gene. The length of the CDR3 is 14 residues. Germline V CDR1 and CDR2: SEHNR, FQNEAQ (reference sequence). Written as DNA, the CDR3 is TGTGCCAGCAGCTTAGGGCTAGCGGGCTACGAGCAGTACTTC. Its translation: CASSLGLAGYEQYF.

This clone was counted between two and nine times. This sequence joins TRBV21-1 and TRBJ2-2; the DNA was not compared with TRBD1, the D call given in the table. TRBV21-1 constitutes a pseudogene. CDR3 length: 11 residues. This CDR3 is CAKQTYGELFF. In nucleotides, the CDR3 is TGTGCCAAACAGACATACGGGGAGCTGTTTTTT.

The rearrangement uses TRBV6-5 and TRBJ2-5; TRBD2 matches 10 bases. Per germline, CDR1 MNHEY and CDR2 SVGAGI. The CDR3 has 15 amino acids. After removal of 5 bases from V and 5 bases from J, the junction contained 8 bases not matched to a gene. The CDR3 loop is CASSRTSGVRETQYF. The DNA for the CDR3 is TGTGCCAGCAGTCGAACTAGCGGGGTTAGGGAGACCCAGTACTTC.

The rearrangement joins TRBV6-4 to TRBJ1-1, with 8 positions matching TRBD1. The CDR3 totals 13 residues. The junction had 6 bases not matched to a gene; V was cut back by 7 bases and J by 5 bases. Germline assignment: CDR1 MRHNA and CDR2 SNTAGT. The CDR3 protein is CASKSRQGTEAFF. CDR3 in DNA: TGTGCCAGCAAGAGCCGACAGGGGACTGAAGCTTTCTTT.